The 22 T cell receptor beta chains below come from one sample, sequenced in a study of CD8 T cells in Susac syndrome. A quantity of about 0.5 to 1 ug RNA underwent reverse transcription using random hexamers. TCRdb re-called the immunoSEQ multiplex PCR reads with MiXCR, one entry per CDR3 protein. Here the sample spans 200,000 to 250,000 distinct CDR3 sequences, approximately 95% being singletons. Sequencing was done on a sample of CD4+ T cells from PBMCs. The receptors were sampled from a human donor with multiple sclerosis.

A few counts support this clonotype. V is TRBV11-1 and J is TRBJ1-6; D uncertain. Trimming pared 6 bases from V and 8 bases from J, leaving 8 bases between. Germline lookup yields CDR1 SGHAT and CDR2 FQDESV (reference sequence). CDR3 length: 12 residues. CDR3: CASRRGDSPLHF. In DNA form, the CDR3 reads TGTGCCAGCAGGCGCGGAGATTCACCCCTCCACTTT.

In nucleotides, the CDR3 is TGTGCCAGCAGCTCCAGCGGGGGACCTGAGCAGTTCTTC. The encoded protein is CASSSSGGPEQFF. V usage is TRBV11-2 and J usage is TRBJ2-1, with TRBD2 matching 8 bases. CDR1 is SGHAT, CDR2 FQNNGV, per germline. Losses at the gene ends were 4 bases for V and 9 bases for J; bases not matched to a gene: 5. There are 13 residues in the CDR3.

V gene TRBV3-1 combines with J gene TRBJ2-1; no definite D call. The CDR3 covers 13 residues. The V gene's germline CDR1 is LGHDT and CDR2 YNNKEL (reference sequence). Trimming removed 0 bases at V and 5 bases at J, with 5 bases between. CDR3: CASSQDTHNEQFF. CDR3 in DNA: TGTGCCAGCAGCCAAGATACCCACAATGAGCAGTTCTTC.

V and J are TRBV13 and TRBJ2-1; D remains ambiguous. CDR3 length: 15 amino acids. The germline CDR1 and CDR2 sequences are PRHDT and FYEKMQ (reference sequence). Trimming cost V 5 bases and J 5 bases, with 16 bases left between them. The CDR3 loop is CASSRSLTDNNEQFF. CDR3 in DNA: TGTGCCAGCAGCCGGTCCCTGACTGATAACAATGAGCAGTTCTTC.

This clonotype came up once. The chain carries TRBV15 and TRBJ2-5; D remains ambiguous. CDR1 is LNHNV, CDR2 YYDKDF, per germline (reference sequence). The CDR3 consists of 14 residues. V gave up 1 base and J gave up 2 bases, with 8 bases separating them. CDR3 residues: CATSRGVTQETQYF. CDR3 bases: TGTGCCACCAGCAGAGGTGTGACGCAAGAGACCCAGTACTTC.

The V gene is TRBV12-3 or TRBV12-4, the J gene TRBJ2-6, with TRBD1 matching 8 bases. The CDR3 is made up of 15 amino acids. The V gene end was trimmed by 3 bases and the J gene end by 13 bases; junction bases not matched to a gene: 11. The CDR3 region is CASSLGDRTSGVLTF. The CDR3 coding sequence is TGTGCCAGCAGTTTGGGGGACAGGACCTCGGGAGTCCTGACTTTC.

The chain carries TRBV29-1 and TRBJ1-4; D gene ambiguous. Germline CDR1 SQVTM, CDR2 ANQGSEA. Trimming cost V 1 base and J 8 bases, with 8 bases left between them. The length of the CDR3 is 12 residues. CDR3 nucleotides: TGCAGCGTTGAAGGGGCGGGGGAAAAACTGTTTTTT. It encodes CSVEGAGEKLFF.

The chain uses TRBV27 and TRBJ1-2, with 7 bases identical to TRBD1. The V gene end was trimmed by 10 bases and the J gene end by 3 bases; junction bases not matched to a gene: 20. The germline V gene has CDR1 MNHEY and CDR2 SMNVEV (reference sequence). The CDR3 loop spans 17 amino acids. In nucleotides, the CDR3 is TGTGCCACCGGGAGATTGACAGGGATCTTCTCGGACTATGGCTACACCTTC. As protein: CATGRLTGIFSDYGYTF.

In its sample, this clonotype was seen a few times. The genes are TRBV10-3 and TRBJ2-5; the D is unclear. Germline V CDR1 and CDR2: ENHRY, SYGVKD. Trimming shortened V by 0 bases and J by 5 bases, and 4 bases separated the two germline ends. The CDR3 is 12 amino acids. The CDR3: CAISESGETQYF. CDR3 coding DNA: TGTGCCATCAGTGAGTCGGGGGAGACCCAGTACTTC.

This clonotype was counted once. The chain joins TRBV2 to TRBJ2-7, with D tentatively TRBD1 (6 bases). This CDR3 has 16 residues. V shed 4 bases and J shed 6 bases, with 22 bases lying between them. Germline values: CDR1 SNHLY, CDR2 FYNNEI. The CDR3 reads CASSGLPGQFEREQYV. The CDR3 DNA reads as TGTGCCAGCAGTGGACTTCCCGGACAGTTCGAGCGCGAGCAGTACGTC.

This chain's CDR3 is CAWSTGSSGNTIYF. The CDR3 coding sequence is TGTGCCTGGAGTACAGGGTCATCTGGAAACACCATATATTTT. The genes are TRBV30 and TRBJ1-3, with D possibly being TRBD1 (6 bases). This CDR3 contains 14 residues. CDR1 is GTSNPN, CDR2 SVGIG, per germline (reference sequence). The V and J ends lost 2 bases and 1 base respectively, with 9 bases between them. Full variable domain (rest looked up from reference TRBV30 and TRBJ1-3): SQTIHQWPATLVQPVGSPLSLECTVEGTSNPNLYWYRQAAGRGLQLLFYSVGIGQISSEVPQNLSASRPQDRQFILSSKKLLLSDSGFYLCAWSTGSSGNTIYFGEGSWLTVV.

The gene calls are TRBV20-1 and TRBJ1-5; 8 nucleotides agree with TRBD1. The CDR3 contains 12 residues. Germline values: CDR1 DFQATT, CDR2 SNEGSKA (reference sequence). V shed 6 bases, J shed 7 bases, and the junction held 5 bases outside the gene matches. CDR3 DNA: TGCAGTGCCGGACAGGGTCAACAGCCCCAGCATTTT. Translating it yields CSAGQGQQPQHF.

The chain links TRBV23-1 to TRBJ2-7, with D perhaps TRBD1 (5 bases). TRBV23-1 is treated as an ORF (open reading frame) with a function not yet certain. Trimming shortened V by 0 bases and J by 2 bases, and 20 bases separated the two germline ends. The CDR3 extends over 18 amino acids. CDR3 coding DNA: TGCGCCAGCAGTCAATCTCTAGGTAGGGGTTTTTCTCCCTACGAGCAGTACGTC. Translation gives CASSQSLGRGFSPYEQYV.

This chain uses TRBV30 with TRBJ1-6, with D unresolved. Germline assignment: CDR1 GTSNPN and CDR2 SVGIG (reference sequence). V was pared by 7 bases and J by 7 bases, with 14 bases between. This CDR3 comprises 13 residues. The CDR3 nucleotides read TGTGCCTTGGCCCTCGTCACAAATTCACCCCTCCACTTT. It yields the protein CALALVTNSPLHF.

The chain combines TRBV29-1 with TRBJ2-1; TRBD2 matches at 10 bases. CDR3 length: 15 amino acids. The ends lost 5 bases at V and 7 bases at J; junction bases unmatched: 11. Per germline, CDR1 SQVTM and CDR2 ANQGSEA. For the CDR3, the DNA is TGCAGCGTTCTTAAGCGGGGGGGGGATAGTAATGAGCAGTTCTTC. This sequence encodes CSVLKRGGDSNEQFF.

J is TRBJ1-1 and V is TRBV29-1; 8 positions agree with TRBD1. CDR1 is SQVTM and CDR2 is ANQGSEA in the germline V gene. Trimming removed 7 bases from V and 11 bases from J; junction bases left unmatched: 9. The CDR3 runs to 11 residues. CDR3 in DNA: TGCAGCGCAGAGGTGGGACAGGCGGCTTTCTTT. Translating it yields CSAEVGQAAFF.

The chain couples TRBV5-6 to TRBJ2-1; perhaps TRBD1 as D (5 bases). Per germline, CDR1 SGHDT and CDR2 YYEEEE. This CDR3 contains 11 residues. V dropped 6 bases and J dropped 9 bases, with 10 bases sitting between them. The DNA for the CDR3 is TGTGCCAGCATCCTGCAGGGTGAGCAGTTCTTC. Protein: CASILQGEQFF. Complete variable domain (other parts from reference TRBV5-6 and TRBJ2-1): DAGVTQSPTHLIKTRGQQVTLRCSPKSGHDTVSWYQQALGQGPQFIFQYYEEEERQRGNFPDRFSGHQFPNYSSELNVNALLLGDSALYLCASILQGEQFFGPGTRLTVL.

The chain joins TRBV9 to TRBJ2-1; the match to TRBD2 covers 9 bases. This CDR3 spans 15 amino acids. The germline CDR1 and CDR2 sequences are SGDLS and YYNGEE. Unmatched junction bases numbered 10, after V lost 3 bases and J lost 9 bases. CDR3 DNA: TGTGCCAGCAGCGCTAGCGGGGACGGCAGTCGTGAGCAGTTCTTC. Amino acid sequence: CASSASGDGSREQFF. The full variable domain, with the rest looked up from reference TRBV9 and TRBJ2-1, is DSGVTQTPKHLITATGQRVTLRCSPRSGDLSVYWYQQSLDQGLQFLIQYYNGEERAKGNILERFSAQQFPDLHSELNLSSLELGDSALYFCASSASGDGSREQFFGPGTRLTVL.

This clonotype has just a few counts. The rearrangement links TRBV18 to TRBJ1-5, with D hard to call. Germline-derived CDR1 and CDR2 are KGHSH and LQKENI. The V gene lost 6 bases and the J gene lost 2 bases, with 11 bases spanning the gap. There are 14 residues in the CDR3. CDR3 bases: TGTGCCAGCTCTCCCAGTGGTGGCAATCAGCCCCAGCATTTT. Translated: CASSPSGGNQPQHF.

CDR3 DNA: TGCGCCAGCAGCTTGGACAGCTCTGGGGCCAACGTCCTGACTTTC. As protein: CASSLDSSGANVLTF. The chain uses TRBV5-1 and TRBJ2-6; D gene unclear. Trimming took off 0 bases at V and 0 bases at J, with 4 bases between the two ends. The CDR3 has 15 amino acids. Germline V gene data show CDR1 as SGHRS and CDR2 as YFSETQ. Together with reference TRBV5-1 and TRBJ2-6, the CDR3 gives the full variable domain: KAGVTQTPRYLIKTRGQQVTLSCSPISGHRSVSWYQQTPGQGLQFLFEYFSETQRNKGNFPGRFSGRQFSNSRSEMNVSTLELGDSALYLCASSLDSSGANVLTFGAGSRLTVL.

CDR3 DNA sequence: TGTGCCAGCACGTCTTCTGCGGCTAGCTCCCCAGATACGCAGTATTTT. It is translated as CASTSSAASSPDTQYF. V is TRBV2 and J is TRBJ2-3; D perhaps matches TRBD2 (5 bases). V gave up 7 bases and J gave up 4 bases, with 21 bases separating them. This CDR3 is built from 16 residues. Germline CDR1 and CDR2: SNHLY and FYNNEI.

CDR3 sequence reads: CASSGQGAGELFF. The CDR3 DNA follows: TGTGCCAGCAGCGGACAGGGGGCGGGGGAGCTGTTTTTT. V is TRBV7-2 and J is TRBJ2-2; 11 nucleotides agree with TRBD1. This CDR3 region has 13 residues. J gave up 8 bases and V 5 bases, and 1 base lay outside the gene matches. Germline V CDR1 and CDR2: SGHTA, FQGNSA.